These T cell receptor beta chains were read from a single sample in a study of CD8 T cells in ankylosing spondylitis. TCRdb recomputed calls from the 5' RACE reads with MiXCR, one row per CDR3 protein. This sample yields 150,000 to 200,000 distinct CDR3 sequences, of which 30% to 40% are seen a single time; 6% belongs to the top ten. The source material was synovial fluid, either unsorted or a sorted T cell fraction (not recorded which). The source is a male donor with ankylosing spondylitis. Both conserved end residues are part of each CDR3.

TRBV5-1	TRBJ2-5	CASSAGTTNKKQETQYF
TRBV4-3	TRBJ2-7	CASSQDLRGTKYF
TRBV24-1	TRBJ2-3	CATSDPRGRSDTQYF
TRBV7-3	TRBJ2-5	CASSLSGLTQETQYF
TRBV2	TRBJ1-1	CASSADRDTEAFF
TRBV5-1	TRBJ2-7	CASSLAGRSYEQYF
TRBV6-1	TRBJ2-7	CASSRTPTYEQYF
TRBV2	TRBJ1-5	CASRAERTYSNQPQHF
TRBV5-1	TRBJ2-2	CAGSLQLERTGELFF
TRBV27	TRBJ2-7	CASVPVFAEQYF
TRBV9	TRBJ2-2	CASSVSLAREAGELFF
TRBV5-5	TRBJ2-6	CASILQGVMISGANVLTF
TRBV12-3/TRBV12-4	TRBJ2-7	CASSFFGGRDNEQYF
TRBV5-6	TRBJ1-4	CASSPGTGKPKLFF
TRBV20-1	TRBJ2-1	CSARDLLEVKSYNEQFF
TRBV6-5	TRBJ1-6	CASSYSILDNSPLHF
TRBV14	TRBJ2-3	CASSLDRSTDTQYF
TRBV20-1	TRBJ2-3	CSARDGTASTDTQYF
TRBV12-3/TRBV12-4	TRBJ1-6	CASSLALGGFDSPLHF
TRBV20-1	TRBJ2-2	CSARRGRANTGELFF
TRBV6-2/TRBV6-3	TRBJ2-7	CATTRGDTDLYEQYF
TRBV28	TRBJ2-7	CASSLKLAGTYEQYF
TRBV2	TRBJ1-1	CASSEWGNTEAFF
TRBV20-1	TRBJ1-5	CSASWQGGSQPQHF
TRBV5-1	TRBJ2-3	CASSSLTGGSSTDTQYF
TRBV4-1	TRBJ1-4	CASSQADRASTNEKLFF
TRBV27	TRBJ1-1	CAGGEEDLGGTEAFF
TRBV7-7	TRBJ2-1	CASSPTSGSHNEQFF
TRBV29-1	TRBJ1-3	CSVELPSGNTIYF
TRBV2	TRBJ1-4	CASSPQGFNEKLFF
TRBV28	TRBJ2-7	CASTPTGRYEQYF
TRBV7-2	TRBJ2-1	CASSFTRDQDEQFF
TRBV20-1	TRBJ1-2	CSATPPQTGVYGYTF
TRBV15	TRBJ2-1	CATSRAFRSGSRVNEQFF
TRBV2	TRBJ2-1	CASSGGSAGGLNEQFF
TRBV10-3	TRBJ2-1	CAFGLAGTNEQFF
TRBV16	TRBJ2-5	CASTQRAQETQYF
TRBV4-3	TRBJ1-1	CASSQVWGRGTEAFF
TRBV6-5	TRBJ2-7	CASSYTGQSYEQYF
TRBV12-3/TRBV12-4	TRBJ2-1	CASSLRALRGPHNEQFF
TRBV18	TRBJ1-1	CASSPDSRNTEAFF
TRBV9	TRBJ2-5	CASSKGGLQETQYF
TRBV20-1	TRBJ1-1	CSARQGMNTEAFF
TRBV7-6	TRBJ2-3	CASSRGGGGLTDTQYF
TRBV11-2	TRBJ2-1	CASNHFRCQVQFYNEQFF
TRBV7-9	TRBJ2-7	CASSRDFSEQYF
TRBV2	TRBJ2-3	CASSVGAGTSTDTQYF
TRBV3-1	TRBJ2-7	CASSQDLRHEQYF
TRBV20-1	TRBJ2-7	CSTPGLGGSLAYEQYF
TRBV12-3/TRBV12-4	TRBJ1-5	CASSEGLPSNQPQHF
TRBV29-1	TRBJ1-3	CSVGQGGGNTIYF
TRBV19	TRBJ1-2	CASSIRATLRHGYTF